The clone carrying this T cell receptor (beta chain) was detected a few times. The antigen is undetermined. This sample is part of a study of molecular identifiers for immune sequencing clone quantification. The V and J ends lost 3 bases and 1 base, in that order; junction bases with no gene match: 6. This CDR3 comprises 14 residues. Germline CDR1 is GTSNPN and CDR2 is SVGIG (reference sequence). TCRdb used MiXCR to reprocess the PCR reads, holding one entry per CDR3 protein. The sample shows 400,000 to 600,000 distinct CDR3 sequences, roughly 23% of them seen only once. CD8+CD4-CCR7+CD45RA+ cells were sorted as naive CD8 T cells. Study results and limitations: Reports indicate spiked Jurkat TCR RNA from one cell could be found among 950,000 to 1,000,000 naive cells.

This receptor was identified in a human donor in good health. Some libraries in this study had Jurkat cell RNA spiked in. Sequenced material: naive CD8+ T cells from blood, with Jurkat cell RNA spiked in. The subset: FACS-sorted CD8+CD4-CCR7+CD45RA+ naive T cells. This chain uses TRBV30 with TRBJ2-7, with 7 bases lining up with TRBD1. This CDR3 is CAWSGQESSYEQYF. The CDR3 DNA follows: TGTGCCTGGAGCGGACAGGAGTCGTCCTACGAGCAGTACTTC.